The 18 T cell receptor beta chains in this list originate from one sample, sequenced in a study of blood T cell repertoires in COVID-19. Using immunoSEQ multiplex PCR, the repertoire was profiled, and TCRdb retains in-frame clones only, with some absent. Among approximately 200,000 clones listed, around 82% were seen once. Sequencing was done on a sample of PBMCs or T cells enriched from blood (not recorded which). The receptor source for this set is a man aged 35-49 years who had recovered from COVID-19.

J is TRBJ2-3 and V is TRBV11-2, with D possibly TRBD2 on 6 matching bases. CDR1 is SGHAT and CDR2 is FQNNGV in the germline V gene. With 2 bases removed from V and 3 bases from J, the gap between germline ends came to 12 bases. The length of the CDR3 is 15 residues. The CDR3 bases are TGTGCCAGCAGCTTACTAGCGTCAATGACAGATACGCAGTATTTT. Its translation is CASSLLASMTDTQYF.

This sequence joins TRBV2 and TRBJ1-2; 9 bases are a match to TRBD1. In germline, CDR1 is SNHLY, CDR2 FYNNEI. The CDR3 is 16 amino acids. With 3 bases clipped from V and 3 bases from J, the junction kept 8 bases outside the gene matches. The CDR3 reads CASSDLGQGYHYGYTF. The CDR3 bases are TGTGCCAGCAGTGACCTGGGACAGGGCTATCACTATGGCTACACCTTC.

This clone was counted between two and nine times. V is TRBV7-2 and J is TRBJ1-2; 7 bases match TRBD1. CDR1 SGHTA and CDR2 FQGNSA come from the germline V gene. The CDR3 runs 14 residues. J was trimmed by 6 bases and V by 4 bases; bases with no gene match: 8. The DNA for the CDR3 is TGTGCCAGCAGCTCTCAGGGGGTCAGCGATGGCTACACCTTC. It yields the protein CASSSQGVSDGYTF.

This sequence joins TRBV7-9 and TRBJ2-2, with 10 bases matching TRBD1. J lost 5 bases, V lost 5 bases, and 5 bases had no gene match. The CDR3 totals 15 residues. Germline V gives CDR1 SEHNR, CDR2 FQNEAQ (reference sequence). In nucleotides, the CDR3 is TGTGCCAGCAGCGCGACAGGGGGCCAAACCGGGGAGCTGTTTTTT. It encodes CASSATGGQTGELFF.

This clone was counted between two and nine times. The chain combines TRBV7-9 with TRBJ2-5, with 9 bases lining up with TRBD2. CDR3 size: 16 residues. V lost 4 bases, J lost 5 bases, and 11 bases stayed unmatched. Germline CDR1 and CDR2: SEHNR and FQNEAQ (reference sequence). The CDR3: CASSSLASGALETQYF. The CDR3 nucleotides read TGTGCCAGCAGCTCTCTGGCTAGCGGGGCCCTGGAGACCCAGTACTTC.

The chain couples TRBV7-3 to TRBJ1-1; D not certain. The V end lost 3 bases, the J end lost 1 base, and 6 bases lay between the germline ends. CDR1 SGHTA and CDR2 FQGTGA come from the germline V gene. The length of the CDR3 is 13 residues. For the CDR3, the DNA is TGTGCCAGCAGCTTGTACGGGAACACTGAAGCTTTCTTT. This gives the protein CASSLYGNTEAFF.

This chain joins TRBV2 and TRBJ2-2; the D is unclear. CDR1 is SNHLY and CDR2 is FYNNEI in the germline V gene. CDR3 length equals 12 residues. V dropped 4 bases and J dropped 7 bases, with 7 bases sitting between them. The CDR3 sequence is CASSGFNGELFF. CDR3 in DNA: TGTGCCAGCAGTGGTTTCAACGGGGAGCTGTTTTTT.

CDR3 DNA sequence: TGCGCCAGCATGGAGGGCATGAACACTGAAGCTTTCTTT. Its translation: CASMEGMNTEAFF. The V gene is TRBV5-1, the J gene TRBJ1-1; no reliable D call. The CDR3 loop spans 13 amino acids. Looked up from germline, CDR1 is SGHRS and CDR2 is YFSETQ. Trimming pared 6 bases from V and 0 bases from J, leaving 9 bases between.

The genes are TRBV7-9 and TRBJ2-1; maybe TRBD2 (5 bases). This CDR3 region has 14 residues. V was cut by 0 bases and J by 5 bases, with 8 bases left in between. CDR1 and CDR2 (germline): SEHNR, FQNEAQ (reference sequence). The CDR3 nucleotides are TGTGCCAGCAGCTTAGCAACGGGGAACAATGAGCAGTTCTTC. It codes for CASSLATGNNEQFF.

The CDR3 bases are TGTGCCAGCAGCTTAGCGGGAAATTCACCCCTCCACTTT. Amino acid sequence: CASSLAGNSPLHF. V gene TRBV11-3 combines with J gene TRBJ1-6; no clear D. Trimming took off 1 base at V and 7 bases at J, with 5 bases between the two ends. Germline V gives CDR1 SGHNT, CDR2 YENEEA. The CDR3 covers 13 residues.

This clone was seen just once. The genes are TRBV28 and TRBJ1-5, with 9 positions matching TRBD1. Germline CDR1 reads MDHEN; CDR2 reads SYDVKM. The CDR3 runs to 14 residues. With V trimmed by 6 bases and J by 6 bases, 6 bases remained unmatched. Written as DNA, the CDR3 is TGTGCCAGCAGCGCGTACAGGGGGCTTCAGCCCCAGCATTTT. This gives the protein CASSAYRGLQPQHF.

The chain employs TRBV4-2 and TRBJ1-2, with TRBD1 as a possible D gene (6 bases). This CDR3 comprises 15 residues. In germline, CDR1 is LGHNA, CDR2 YNFKEQ. V was trimmed by 0 bases and J by 8 bases, leaving 16 bases between them. The DNA for the CDR3 is TGTGCCAGCAGCCAAGAAAGCAGGAATCAGGGGGGCTACACCTTC. It specifies CASSQESRNQGGYTF.

V gene TRBV30 combines with J gene TRBJ2-2; possible D gene TRBD2, 6 bases. The CDR3 is 13 amino acids. V was clipped by 2 bases and J by 6 bases, with 10 bases between them. Germline-derived CDR1 and CDR2 are GTSNPN and SVGIG (reference sequence). DNA of the CDR3: TGTGCCTGGAGTTTCGGGGAGGCCGGGGAGCTGTTTTTT. Its protein is CAWSFGEAGELFF.

This clone was detected only once. V is TRBV28 and J is TRBJ2-1; 14 bases align to TRBD2. The V and J ends lost 2 bases and 3 bases, in that order; junction bases with no gene match: 6. Per the germline V gene, CDR1 is MDHEN and CDR2 is SYDVKM. The CDR3 extends over 18 amino acids. Here the CDR3 reads CASSLRLAGGTIYNEQFF. CDR3 sequence (DNA): TGTGCCAGCAGTTTACGACTAGCGGGGGGGACTATCTACAATGAGCAGTTCTTC.

The rearrangement uses TRBV3-1 (or the pseudogene TRBV3-2) and TRBJ1-2, with unresolved D. The CDR3 spans 13 residues. Per the germline V gene, CDR1 is LGHDT and CDR2 is YNNKEL (reference sequence). V lost 4 bases and J lost 4, with 10 bases in between. The CDR3 bases are TGTGCCAGCAGCCTTAACGGTTTCTATGGCTACACCTTC. It is translated as CASSLNGFYGYTF.

This clone appeared a few times. This sequence joins TRBV7-2 and TRBJ2-5; 7 bases match TRBD2. Looked up from germline, CDR1 is SGHTA and CDR2 is FQGNSA. V lost 2 bases to trimming and J lost 5 bases; unmatched junction nucleotides: 14. This CDR3 comprises 17 residues. The CDR3 bases are TGTGCCAGCAGCTTACTTTCTGGCGCAGGGCGGGGGGAGACCCAGTACTTC. This translates into CASSLLSGAGRGETQYF.

V is TRBV28 and J is TRBJ2-2, with D hard to call. Germline V gene lookup returns CDR1 MDHEN and CDR2 SYDVKM. Trimming pared 7 bases from V and 6 bases from J, leaving 18 bases between. The CDR3 has 15 residues. CDR3 DNA sequence: TGTGCCAGCATTTCTCGATTAGTGAGGTCCGGGGAGCTGTTTTTT. Translation gives CASISRLVRSGELFF.

The chain has TRBV2 and TRBJ1-3; 7 nucleotides agree with TRBD1. The CDR3 extends over 13 amino acids. Germline CDR1 SNHLY, CDR2 FYNNEI. The junction had 5 bases not matched to a gene; V was cut back by 8 bases and J by 4 bases. Here the CDR3 reads CASVGTAGNTIYF. Here the CDR3 DNA reads TGTGCCAGCGTTGGGACAGCCGGAAACACCATATATTTT. Using reference TRBV2 and TRBJ1-3 for the parts outside the CDR3, the full variable domain is EPEVTQTPSHQVTQMGQEVILRCVPISNHLYFYWYRQILGQKVEFLVSFYNNEISEKSEIFDDQFSVERPDGSNFTLKIRSTKLEDSAMYFCASVGTAGNTIYFGEGSWLTVV.